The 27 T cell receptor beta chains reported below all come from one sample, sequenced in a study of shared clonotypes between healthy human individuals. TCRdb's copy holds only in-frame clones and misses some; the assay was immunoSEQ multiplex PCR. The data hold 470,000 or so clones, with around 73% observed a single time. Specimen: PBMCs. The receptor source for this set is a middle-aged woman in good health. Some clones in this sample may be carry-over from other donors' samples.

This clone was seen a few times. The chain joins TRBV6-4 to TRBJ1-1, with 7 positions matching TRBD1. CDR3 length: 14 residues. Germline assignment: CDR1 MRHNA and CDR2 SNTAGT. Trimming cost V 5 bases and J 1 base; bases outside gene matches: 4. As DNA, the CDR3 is TGTGCCAGCAGTCCCGGACAGGCGAACACTGAAGCTTTCTTT. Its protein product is CASSPGQANTEAFF.

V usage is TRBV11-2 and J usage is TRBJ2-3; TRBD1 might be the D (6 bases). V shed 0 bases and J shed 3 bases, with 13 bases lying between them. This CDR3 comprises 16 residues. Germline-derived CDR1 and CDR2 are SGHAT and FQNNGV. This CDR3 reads CASSLDRLGATDTQYF. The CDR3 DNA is TGTGCCAGCAGCTTAGATCGGTTGGGGGCAACAGATACGCAGTATTTT.

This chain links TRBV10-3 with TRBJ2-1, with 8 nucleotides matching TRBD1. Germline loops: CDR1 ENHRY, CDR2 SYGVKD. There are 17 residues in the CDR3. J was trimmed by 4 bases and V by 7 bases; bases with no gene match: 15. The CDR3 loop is CAITSEGWDRLYNEQFF. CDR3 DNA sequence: TGTGCCATCACCTCAGAAGGGTGGGACAGGTTATACAATGAGCAGTTCTTC.

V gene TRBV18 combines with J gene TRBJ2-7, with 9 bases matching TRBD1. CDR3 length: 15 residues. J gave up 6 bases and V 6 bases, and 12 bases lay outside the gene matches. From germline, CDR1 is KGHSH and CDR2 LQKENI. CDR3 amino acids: CASSPPGQGIGEQYF. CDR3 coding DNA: TGTGCCAGCTCCCCCCCGGGACAGGGTATTGGCGAGCAGTACTTC.

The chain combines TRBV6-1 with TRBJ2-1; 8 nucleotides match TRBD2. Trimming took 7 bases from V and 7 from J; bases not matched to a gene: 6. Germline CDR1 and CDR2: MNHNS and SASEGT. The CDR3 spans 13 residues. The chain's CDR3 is CASTMAGGNEQFF. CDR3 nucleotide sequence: TGTGCCAGCACCATGGCGGGGGGAAATGAGCAGTTCTTC.

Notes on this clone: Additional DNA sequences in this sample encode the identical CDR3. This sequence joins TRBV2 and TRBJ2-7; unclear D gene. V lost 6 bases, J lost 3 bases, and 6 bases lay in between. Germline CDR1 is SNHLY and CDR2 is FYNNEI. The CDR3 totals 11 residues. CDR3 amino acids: CASRVGYEQYF. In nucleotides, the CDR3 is TGTGCCAGCAGGGTGGGCTACGAGCAGTACTTC.

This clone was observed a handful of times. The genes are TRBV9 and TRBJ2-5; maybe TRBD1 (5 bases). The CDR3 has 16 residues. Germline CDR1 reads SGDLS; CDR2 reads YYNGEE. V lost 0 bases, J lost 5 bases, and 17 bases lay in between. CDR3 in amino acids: CASSVEGRATGETQYF. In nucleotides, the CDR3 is TGTGCCAGCAGCGTAGAGGGCAGGGCGACCGGGGAGACCCAGTACTTC.

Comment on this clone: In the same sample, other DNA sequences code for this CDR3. In nucleotides, the CDR3 is TGTGCCAGCCGTGGACAGGCTGGAAACACCATATATTTT. Its protein product is CASRGQAGNTIYF. This chain uses TRBV2 with TRBJ1-3; 7 bases agree with TRBD1. This CDR3 is 13 amino acids long. Germline CDR1 is SNHLY and CDR2 is FYNNEI. V was clipped by 8 bases and J by 2 bases; unmatched bases: 3.

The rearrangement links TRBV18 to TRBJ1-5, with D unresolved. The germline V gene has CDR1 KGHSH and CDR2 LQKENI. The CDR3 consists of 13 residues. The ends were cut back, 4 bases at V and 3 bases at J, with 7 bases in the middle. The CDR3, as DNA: TGTGCCAGCTCACTGGGCAACAATCAGCCCCAGCATTTT. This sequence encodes CASSLGNNQPQHF.

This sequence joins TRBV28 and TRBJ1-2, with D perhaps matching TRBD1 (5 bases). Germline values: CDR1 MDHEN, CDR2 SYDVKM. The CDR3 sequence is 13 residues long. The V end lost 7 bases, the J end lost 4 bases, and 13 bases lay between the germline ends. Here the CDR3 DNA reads TGTGCCAGCACCCGCGGACAAGTCTATGGCTACACCTTC. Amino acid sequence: CASTRGQVYGYTF.

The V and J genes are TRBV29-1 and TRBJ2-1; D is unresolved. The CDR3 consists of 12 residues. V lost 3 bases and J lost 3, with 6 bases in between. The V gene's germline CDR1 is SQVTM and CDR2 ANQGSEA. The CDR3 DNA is TGCAGCGTTGAGAACAGCTACAATGAGCAGTTCTTC. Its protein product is CSVENSYNEQFF.

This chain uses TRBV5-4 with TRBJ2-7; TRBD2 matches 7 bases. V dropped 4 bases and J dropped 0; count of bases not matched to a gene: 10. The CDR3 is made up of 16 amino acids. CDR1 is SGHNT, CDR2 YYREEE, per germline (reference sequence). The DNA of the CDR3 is TGTGCCAGCAGCCTAGCTAGCGGAACTAGCTCCTACGAGCAGTACTTC. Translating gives CASSLASGTSSYEQYF.

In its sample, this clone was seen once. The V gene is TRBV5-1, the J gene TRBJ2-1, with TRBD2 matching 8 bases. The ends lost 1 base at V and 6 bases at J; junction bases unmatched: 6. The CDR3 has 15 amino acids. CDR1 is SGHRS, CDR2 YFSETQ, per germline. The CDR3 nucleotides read TGCGCCAGCAGCTTGAAGGCGGGAGGATCCAATGAGCAGTTCTTC. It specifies CASSLKAGGSNEQFF.

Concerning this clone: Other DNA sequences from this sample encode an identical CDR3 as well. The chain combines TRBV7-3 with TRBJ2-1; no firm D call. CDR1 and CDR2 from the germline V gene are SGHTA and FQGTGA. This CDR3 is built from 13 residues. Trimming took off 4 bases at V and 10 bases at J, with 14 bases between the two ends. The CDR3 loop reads CASSSDPTLEQFF. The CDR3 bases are TGTGCCAGCAGCTCCGACCCGACCCTCGAGCAGTTCTTC.

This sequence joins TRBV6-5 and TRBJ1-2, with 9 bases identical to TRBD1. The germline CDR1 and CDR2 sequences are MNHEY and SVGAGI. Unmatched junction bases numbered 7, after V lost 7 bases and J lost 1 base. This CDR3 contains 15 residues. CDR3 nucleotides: TGTGCCAGCAAACTGACAGGGGGATTTAACTATGGCTACACCTTC. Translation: CASKLTGGFNYGYTF.

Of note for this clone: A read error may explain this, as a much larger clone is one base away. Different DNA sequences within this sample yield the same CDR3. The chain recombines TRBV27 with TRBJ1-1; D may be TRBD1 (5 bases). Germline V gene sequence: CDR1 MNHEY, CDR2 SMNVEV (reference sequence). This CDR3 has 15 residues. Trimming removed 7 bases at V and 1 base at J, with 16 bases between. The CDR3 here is CASKEMIRENTEAFF. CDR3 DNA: TGTGCCAGCAAGGAAATGATCAGGGAGAACACTGAAGCTTTCTTT.

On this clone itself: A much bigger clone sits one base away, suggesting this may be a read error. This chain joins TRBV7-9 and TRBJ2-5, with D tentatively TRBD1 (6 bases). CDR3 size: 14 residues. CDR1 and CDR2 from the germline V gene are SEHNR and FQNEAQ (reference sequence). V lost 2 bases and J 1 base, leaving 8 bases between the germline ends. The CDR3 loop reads CASSLLGGQETQYF. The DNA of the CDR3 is TGTGCCAGCAGCTTACTAGGGGGCCAAGAGACCCAGTACTTC.

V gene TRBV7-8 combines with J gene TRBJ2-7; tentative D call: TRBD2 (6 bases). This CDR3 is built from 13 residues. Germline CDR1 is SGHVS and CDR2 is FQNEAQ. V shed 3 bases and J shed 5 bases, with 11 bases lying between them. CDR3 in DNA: TGTGCCAGCAGCTTTTCGGGGGACCACGAGCAGTACTTC. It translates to CASSFSGDHEQYF.

The CDR3 reads CSVEAGTEDNEQFF. The CDR3 coding sequence is TGCAGCGTTGAAGCCGGGACCGAGGACAATGAGCAGTTCTTC. The chain employs TRBV29-1 and TRBJ2-1; D may match TRBD1 or TRBD2 (5 bases each). Per germline, CDR1 SQVTM and CDR2 ANQGSEA. CDR3 size: 14 residues. Trimming shortened V by 1 base and J by 5 bases, and 12 bases separated the two germline ends.

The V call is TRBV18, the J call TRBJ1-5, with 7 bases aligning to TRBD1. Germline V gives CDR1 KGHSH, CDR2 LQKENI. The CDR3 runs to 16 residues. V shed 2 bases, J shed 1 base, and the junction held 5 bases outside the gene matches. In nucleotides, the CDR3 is TGTGCCAGCTCACCAGGGGCAGGGGGGAGCAATCAGCCCCAGCATTTT. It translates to CASSPGAGGSNQPQHF.

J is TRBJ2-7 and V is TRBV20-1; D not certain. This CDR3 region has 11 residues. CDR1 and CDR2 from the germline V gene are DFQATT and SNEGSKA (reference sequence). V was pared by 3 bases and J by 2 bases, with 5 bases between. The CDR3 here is CSASGPYEQYF. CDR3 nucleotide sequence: TGCAGTGCTAGCGGTCCCTACGAGCAGTACTTC.

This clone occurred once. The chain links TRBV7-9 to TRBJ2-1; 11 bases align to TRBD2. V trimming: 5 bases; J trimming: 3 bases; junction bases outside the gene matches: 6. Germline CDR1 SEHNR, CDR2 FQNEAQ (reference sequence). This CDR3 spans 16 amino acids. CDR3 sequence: CASSKLAGAVYNEQFF. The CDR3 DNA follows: TGTGCCAGCAGCAAACTAGCGGGAGCAGTCTACAATGAGCAGTTCTTC.

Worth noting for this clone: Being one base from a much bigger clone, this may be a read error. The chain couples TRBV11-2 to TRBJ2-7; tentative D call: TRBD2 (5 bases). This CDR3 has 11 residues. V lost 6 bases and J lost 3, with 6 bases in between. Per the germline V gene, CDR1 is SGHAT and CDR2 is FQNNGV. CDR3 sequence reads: CASSRGYEQYF. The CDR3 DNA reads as TGTGCCAGCAGTCGGGGCTACGAGCAGTACTTC.

The CDR3 sequence is CASSLETGGGETQYF. CDR3 nucleotides: TGTGCCAGCAGCTTAGAGACGGGGGGCGGCGAGACCCAGTACTTC. The rearrangement joins TRBV7-9 to TRBJ2-5, with D possibly matching TRBD2 (7 bases). The CDR3 has 15 residues. Per germline, CDR1 SEHNR and CDR2 FQNEAQ (reference sequence). V was cut by 1 base and J by 5 bases, with 14 bases left in between.

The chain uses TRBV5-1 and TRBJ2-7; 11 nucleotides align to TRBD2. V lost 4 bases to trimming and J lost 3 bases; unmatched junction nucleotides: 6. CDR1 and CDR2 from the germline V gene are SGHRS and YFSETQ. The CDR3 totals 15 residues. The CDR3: CASSLAGGIDYEQYF. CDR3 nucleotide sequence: TGCGCCAGCAGCCTAGCGGGAGGAATCGACTACGAGCAGTACTTC. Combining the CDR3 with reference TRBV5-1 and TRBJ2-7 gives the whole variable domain KAGVTQTPRYLIKTRGQQVTLSCSPISGHRSVSWYQQTPGQGLQFLFEYFSETQRNKGNFPGRFSGRQFSNSRSEMNVSTLELGDSALYLCASSLAGGIDYEQYFGPGTRLTVT.

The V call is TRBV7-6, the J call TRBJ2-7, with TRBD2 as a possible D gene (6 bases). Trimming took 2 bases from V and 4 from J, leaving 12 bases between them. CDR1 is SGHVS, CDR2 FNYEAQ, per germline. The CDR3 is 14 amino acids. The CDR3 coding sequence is TGTGCCAGCAGCTTAACGGGAGTGCCATACGAGCAGTACTTC. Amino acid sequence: CASSLTGVPYEQYF. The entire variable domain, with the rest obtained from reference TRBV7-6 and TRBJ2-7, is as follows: GAGVSQSPRYKVTKRGQDVALRCDPISGHVSLYWYRQALGQGPEFLTYFNYEAQQDKSGLPNDRFSAERPEGSISTLTIQRTEQRDSAMYRCASSLTGVPYEQYFGPGTRLTVT.

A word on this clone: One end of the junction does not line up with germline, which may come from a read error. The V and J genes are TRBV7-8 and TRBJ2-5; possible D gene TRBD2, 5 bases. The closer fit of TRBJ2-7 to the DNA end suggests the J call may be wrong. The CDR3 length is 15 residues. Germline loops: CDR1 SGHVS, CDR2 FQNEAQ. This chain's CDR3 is CASSPSPARGSEQYF. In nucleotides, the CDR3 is TGCGCCAGCAGCCCCTCACCGGCCCGGGGTTCCGAGCAGTACTTC.